The sequence of this TCR beta chain was determined in a study of shared clonotypes between healthy human individuals (dated by TCRdb to 2020 to 2021). Turning to the overall study: A couple of women and three men aged 18 to 49 years were included in the cohort. Per donor, leukapheresis produced somewhere between about 0.85 and 9.5 billion PBMCs. To estimate repertoire size and how much clonotype sharing occurs between individuals, the study deeply sequenced the blood TCR repertoires of about 5 healthy adults. For each donor, three plates each were used for CD4 naive and CD4 memory, two plates were used for CD8 naive, and one plate was used for CD8 memory. To increase sequencing depth and limit assay-specific biases, TCR repertoire library preparation and sequencing were carried out by different laboratories using diverse techniques.

Using the deep immunoSEQ assay, multiplex PCR amplified TCR CDR3 regions from genomic DNA. For each cell subset, the extracted genomic DNA was distributed evenly across all wells of several immunoSEQ 96-well plates, and each plate served as one replicate. For sorted subsets, about 210 ng of genomic DNA, equivalent to 25,000 to 35,000 T cell genomes, went into each replicate PCR. The purified libraries were quantified using a Qubit 3.0 fluorometer, sized with a Bioanalyzer 2100, and then quantified again using the KAPA Library Quantification kit. Every immunoSEQ 96-well plate was sequenced on a separate single-read 150-cycle Illumina NextSeq 550 flow cell. As for how the authors treated the data: Because only junctional sequences without quality scores were contained in the immunoSEQ output, filtering matching that applied to full-length reads could not be performed. To assign V/J genes and CDR3, sequences were annotated using PyIR, a Python wrapper for IgBLAST v1.9, with IMGT germline references. Reads with weak V/J assignments (E-value above 1e-6), missing CDR3, stop codons, out-of-frame junctions, or ambiguous translated residues were removed. V3J clonotypes were defined as sequences sharing the same inferred V gene, J gene, and CDR3 amino acid sequence. The percentage overlap between two repertoires was calculated by dividing the number of shared unique clonotypes by the size of the smaller repertoire. Richness of each repertoire was evaluated using RTK rarefaction, the Chao1 estimator, and Recon v2.1 estimates of unobserved clonotypes. OLGA was used to compute generation probabilities for all TCRbeta clonotypes that the gDNA method yielded from several donors. TCRdb took over this immuneACCESS table, retaining in-frame rearrangements with V and J assigned. Such tables are incomplete; in checked studies, under half of the missing clones stem from an unresolved V gene, and the remainder is unexplained. From that table come the V and J calls and clone size; the DNA was used to work out D and trimming. The sample has a few million clones on record, around 93% of them singletons. Together, the top ten hold approximately 1.6% of the sample.

Turning to this clone: The antigen it binds to is not known. No per-base quality is available; no much larger clone lies one base away.

CD8 naive samples were CD45RO-negative cells positively selected for CCR7, giving a CD45RA+CCR7+ population that excluded TemRA cells. The donors were healthy, HIV-negative adults who had no recently reported acute infections or vaccinations. Every donor was a Caucasian adult residing in Nashville, Tennessee, USA. Blood was collected by leukapheresis, and PBMCs were isolated by Ficoll-Histopaque density gradient centrifugation and then cryopreserved in liquid nitrogen vapor phase. Purity and quantity of every magnetically sorted T cell population were checked by analytical flow cytometry. Each sorted fraction had its genomic DNA isolated and then quantified by UV absorbance on a Nanodrop 2000c. The CDR1 and CDR2 encoded by the germline V gene (reference sequence) are MNHNY and SVGAGI. For this chain, trimming is 6 bases at the V end and 4 bases at the J end, and the number of junction bases without a gene match is 7. Taken from cysteine to phenylalanine, the CDR3 has 14 residues. The retained sequence is limited to the CDR3, 42 bases, with the frame set at the first base.

Overall results and qualifications from the work: Sampling was restricted to blood, and TCR repertoires in tissues likely differ from the TCR repertoires found in blood. Pairwise subsampling led to the expectation that sequencing depth would affect the degree of clonotype sharing among donors. Rarefaction of sorted-subset datasets indicated incomplete sequencing despite the large sequencing depth. Sharing across several donors was observed for around 5% of naive CD4, 3.5% of naive CD8, 2% to 2.5% of memory CD4, and around 0.4% of memory CD8 clonotypes. Compared with non-shared clonotypes, clonotypes shared by all four sorted-subset donors had higher generation probabilities. Estimated clonotype richness was generally larger for naive than for memory subsets. The genetic and exposure-history diversity represented was limited by the small number of donors.

The source material was naive CD8+ T cells from PBMCs. According to the study, the label for this sample's cell subset or site signals: CD45RA+CCR7+. This receptor chain uses TRBV6-6 and TRBJ2-7, with TRBD1 matching 9 junction bases. This sequence originates from a man between 18 and 29 years old in good health. Some clones in this sample may be carry-over from other donors' samples. CDR3 loop: CASSPGQGLYEQYF. Read as DNA, the sequence is TGTGCCAGCAGCCCGGGACAGGGACTATACGAGCAGTACTTC.